These T cell receptor beta chains were read from a single sample in a study of cytomegalovirus exposure and HLA in healthy donors. Assay used: immunoSEQ multiplex PCR; TCRdb lists only in-frame clones, some missing. The sample totals some 180,000 clones. The sequenced sample was PBMCs. The origin of the receptors is a young man in good health and CMV-seronegative. CDR3s include the opening cysteine and the closing phenylalanine or tryptophan. A D gene is named only where the DNA matches it firmly.

D: TRBD2; J: TRBJ2-1; V: TRBV7-9; CDR3: CASSPPLAGPYNEQFF; DNA: TGTGCCAGCAGCCCCCCCCTAGCGGGGCCCTACAATGAGCAGTTCTTC
D: TRBD2; J: TRBJ2-4; V: TRBV28; CDR3: CASSQLGLADTIAKNIQYF; DNA: TGTGCCAGCAGTCAATTAGGACTAGCGGATACTATAGCCAAAAACATTCAGTACTTC
D: TRBD1; J: TRBJ1-2; V: TRBV5-6; CDR3: CASSPPTGQGGYTF; DNA: TGTGCCAGCAGCCCACCGACCGGACAGGGGGGCTACACCTTC
D: -; J: TRBJ2-7; V: TRBV13; CDR3: CASSSRSDSYEQYF; DNA: TGTGCCAGCAGCTCCCGGAGTGACTCCTACGAGCAGTACTTC
D: -; J: TRBJ1-2; V: TRBV30; CDR3: CAWTPRRDGYTF; DNA: TGTGCCTGGACCCCACGGCGGGATGGCTACACCTTC
D: TRBD1; J: TRBJ2-5; V: TRBV19; CDR3: CASSEGAAMYQETQYF; DNA: TGTGCCAGTAGTGAGGGGGCTGCAATGTACCAAGAGACCCAGTACTTC
D: -; J: TRBJ2-7; V: TRBV7-9; CDR3: CASSLNALSSYEQYF; DNA: TGTGCCAGCAGCTTAAATGCCTTGAGCTCCTACGAGCAGTACTTC
D: TRBD1; J: TRBJ1-5; V: TRBV9; CDR3: CASSTGQLDSNQPQHF; DNA: TGTGCCAGCAGCACGGGACAGCTAGATAGCAATCAGCCCCAGCATTTT
D: -; J: TRBJ1-1; V: TRBV28; CDR3: CASSFGDTEAFF; DNA: TGTGCCAGCAGTTTCGGAGACACTGAAGCTTTCTTT
D: -; J: TRBJ2-7; V: TRBV19; CDR3: CASSITDPGSERYF; DNA: TGTGCCAGTAGTATAACGGACCCTGGGAGCGAACGGTACTTC
D: -; J: TRBJ2-3; V: TRBV7-9; CDR3: CASSLGQNTDTQYF; DNA: TGTGCCAGCAGCTTAGGACAGAACACAGATACGCAGTATTTT
D: -; J: TRBJ2-1; V: TRBV5-5; CDR3: CASSWRGGDGTSYNEQFF; DNA: TGTGCCAGCAGCTGGAGGGGGGGGGACGGGACGTCCTACAATGAGCAGTTCTTC
D: TRBD2; J: TRBJ2-7; V: TRBV11-2; CDR3: CASSLDLTSGAFEQYF; DNA: TGTGCCAGCAGCTTAGATCTGACTAGCGGAGCTTTTGAGCAGTACTTC
D: TRBD1; J: TRBJ1-4; V: TRBV7-2; CDR3: CASRDRGSEKEKLFF; DNA: TGTGCCTCCCGGGACAGGGGCTCAGAAAAAGAAAAACTGTTTTTT
D: TRBD1; J: TRBJ2-7; V: TRBV5-6; CDR3: CASNRDRIYEQYF; DNA: TGTGCCAGCAACCGGGACAGGATATACGAGCAGTACTTC
D: TRBD1; J: TRBJ2-1; V: TRBV5-6; CDR3: CASSLGGQGYNEQFF; DNA: TGTGCCAGCAGCTTGGGCGGACAGGGCTACAATGAGCAGTTCTTC
D: -; J: TRBJ2-7; V: TRBV29-1; CDR3: CSVEGHPGLSSYEQYF; DNA: TGCAGCGTTGAAGGCCACCCGGGACTGAGCTCCTACGAGCAGTACTTC
D: -; J: TRBJ1-5; V: TRBV19; CDR3: CASSDSSNQPQHF; DNA: TGTGCCAGTAGCGACAGTAGCAATCAGCCCCAGCATTTT
D: TRBD1; J: TRBJ1-1; V: TRBV6-6; CDR3: CASSSGTDNTEAFF; DNA: TGTGCCAGCAGTTCCGGGACAGATAACACTGAAGCTTTCTTT
D: -; J: TRBJ2-7; V: TRBV5-4; CDR3: CASSATWEPSYEQYF; DNA: TGTGCCAGCAGCGCAACCTGGGAGCCCTCCTACGAGCAGTACTTC
D: TRBD2; J: TRBJ2-7; V: TRBV28; CDR3: CAALAGGLYEQYF; DNA: TGTGCTGCCCTAGCGGGAGGGCTGTACGAGCAGTACTTC